This TCR beta chain stems from a study of shared clonotypes between healthy human individuals. The overall study: Those who served as donors were two women and three men between the ages of 18 and 49. Three CD4 naive, three CD4 memory, two CD8 naive and one CD8 memory plate were used per donor.

In germline, CDR1 is MNHNY, CDR2 SVGAGI (reference sequence). The germline V and J ends were trimmed by 2 bases and 4 bases, with 15 bases remaining between them. This CDR3 contains 16 residues. Assay used: immunoSEQ multiplex PCR; TCRdb lists only in-frame clones, some missing. The sample includes 2 million to 2.5 million clones, 85% to 95% of them seen just once. Sequences were obtained from naive CD4+ T cells from PBMCs. As for subset: CD45RA+ positively selected. The chain joins TRBV6-6 to TRBJ1-5, with TRBD1 as a possible D gene (5 bases). The receptor's source is a man between 18 and 35 years old in good health. Some clones in this sample may be carry-over from other donors' samples. CDR3 sequence (DNA): TGTGCCAGCAGTTACGCGCCGGGACCCTGGAATCAGCCCCAGCATTTT. Protein sequence: CASSYAPGPWNQPQHF.